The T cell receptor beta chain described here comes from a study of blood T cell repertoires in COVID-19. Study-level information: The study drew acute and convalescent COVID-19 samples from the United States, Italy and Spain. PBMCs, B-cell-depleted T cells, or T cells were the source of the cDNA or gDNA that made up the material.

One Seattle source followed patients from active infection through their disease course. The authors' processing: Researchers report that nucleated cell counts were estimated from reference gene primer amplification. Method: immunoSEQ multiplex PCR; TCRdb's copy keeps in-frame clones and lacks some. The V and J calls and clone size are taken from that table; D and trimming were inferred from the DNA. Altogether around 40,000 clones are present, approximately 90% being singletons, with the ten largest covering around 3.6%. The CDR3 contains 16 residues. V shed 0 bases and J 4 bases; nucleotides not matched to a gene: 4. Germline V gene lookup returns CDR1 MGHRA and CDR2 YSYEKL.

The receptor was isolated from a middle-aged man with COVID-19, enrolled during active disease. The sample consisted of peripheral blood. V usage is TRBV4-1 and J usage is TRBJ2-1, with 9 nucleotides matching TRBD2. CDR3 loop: CASSQERTSAYNEQFF. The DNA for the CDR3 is TGCGCCAGCAGCCAAGAAAGGACTAGCGCTTACAATGAGCAGTTCTTC.